The rows below give T cell receptor beta chains drawn from one sample of a study of OX40 agonist ivuxolimab in advanced cancers. Generated by immunoSEQ multiplex PCR, the TCRdb table keeps only in-frame clones and is missing some. The sample carries about 80,000 clones, approximately 89% recorded once. Sequenced here: CD4+ or CD8+ T cells sorted from blood, sampled in a trial of the OX40 agonist ivuxolimab. The receptors here all came from an adult with an advanced solid tumor such as melanoma, head and neck, liver or kidney cancer. Each CDR3 is given with its conserved first and last residue. The D gene is left open where the match is weak. Clone size is stated in some rows and not others, as once, few, many or a class when expanded.

clone_size d_call j_call v_call cdr3_nt cdr3_aa
. TRBD1 TRBJ1-2 TRBV29-1 TGCAGCGTTGAGCGATGGTCGCAGGGGGTCGGCTACACCTTC CSVERWSQGVGYTF
. TRBD2 TRBJ2-1 TRBV7-3 TGTGCCAGCAGCTTAAGACTAGCCGACAAAAACAATGAGCAGTTCTTC CASSLRLADKNNEQFF
. . TRBJ2-1 TRBV28 TGTGCCAGCTGGGGGGGACATGTGAATGAGCAGTTCTTC CASWGGHVNEQFF
. TRBD2 TRBJ2-1 TRBV14 TGTGCCAGCAGCCAAGATAATGCGGGAGGGCCGGGGAATGAGCAGTTCTTC CASSQDNAGGPGNEQFF
once . TRBJ2-3 TRBV21-1 TGTGCCAGCAGCAAAAAAAACTCAGGGGATCGCGCAGATACGCAGTATTTT CASSKKNSGDRADTQYF
. . TRBJ1-1 TRBV5-4 TGTGCCAGCAGCTTGGGTGTGGGATTCAACACTGAAGCTTTCTTT CASSLGVGFNTEAFF
. . TRBJ2-1 TRBV7-8 TGTGCCAGCAATAACGCCCCGCCGAACAATGAGCAGTTCTTC CASNNAPPNNEQFF
. TRBD1 TRBJ2-5 TRBV6-6 TGTGCCAGCAGACCTCCCGGGACAGGGATAGAGACCCAGTACTTC CASRPPGTGIETQYF
. TRBD1 TRBJ2-6 TRBV7-3 TGTGCCAGCAGCCACATAGCCACCGGGACAGCGTCTGAAGGGGCCAACGTCCTGACTTTC CASSHIATGTASEGANVLTF
. . TRBJ2-2 TRBV15 TGTGCCACCAGCAGAGATAGGGCCGGGGAGCTGTTTTTT CATSRDRAGELFF
. . TRBJ2-3 TRBV30 TGTGCCTGGAGTGGGGGACTTCTCAATACGCAGTATTTT CAWSGGLLNTQYF
. TRBD1 TRBJ2-7 TRBV7-9 TGTGCCAGCAGCCATGCATGGGGGACCGGGACAGTATTCTACGAGCAGTACTTC CASSHAWGTGTVFYEQYF
. . TRBJ1-2 TRBV6-1 TGTGCCAGCAGTGAAGTCCCGGGCAGCTATGGCTACACCTTC CASSEVPGSYGYTF
. . TRBJ2-7 TRBV29-1 TGCAGCGTGGCCGACCCCTTTAGGGGCTACGAGCAGTACTTC CSVADPFRGYEQYF
. . TRBJ2-2 TRBV28 TGTGCCAGCAGTTTATCAGGGACGGGCACCGGGGAGCTGTTTTTT CASSLSGTGTGELFF
. TRBD2 TRBJ2-3 TRBV20-1 TGCAGTGCAGGGAGGGGAGATACGCAGTATTTT CSAGRGDTQYF
once TRBD1 TRBJ2-2 TRBV6-1 TGTGCCAGCAGAACAGGGGCTCGGACCGGGGAGCTGTTTTTT CASRTGARTGELFF
. TRBD1 TRBJ1-1 TRBV28 TGTGCCAGCAGCCTTGACAGGGTCCGCACTGAAGCTTTCTTT CASSLDRVRTEAFF
few . TRBJ1-5 TRBV21-1 TGTGCCAGCAGCAGACATCAGCCCCAGCATTTT CASSRHQPQHF
once TRBD1 TRBJ2-2 TRBV4-1 TGCGCCAGCAGCCCCCGGCAGGGGGCGCAGGGCGGGGAGCTGTTTTTT CASSPRQGAQGGELFF
few . TRBJ1-5 TRBV4-2 TGTGCCAGCAGCCAGGATCCCCGGGGGCATCAGCCCCAGCATTTT CASSQDPRGHQPQHF
. . TRBJ1-2 TRBV30 TGTGCCTGGAGTCATAGGACTCCTAACTATGGCTACACCTTC CAWSHRTPNYGYTF
. TRBD1 TRBJ1-3 TRBV29-1 TGCAGCGTGGGACAGGGGAGAAACACCATATATTTT CSVGQGRNTIYF
. . TRBJ1-1 TRBV9 TGTGCCAGCAGCGTAGCCGGGCCGAACACTGAAGCTTTCTTT CASSVAGPNTEAFF
. . TRBJ2-7 TRBV28 TGTGCCAGCAGACTTAGCGGACCCACTGGCGAGCAGTACTTC CASRLSGPTGEQYF
. TRBD1 TRBJ2-7 TRBV4-2 TGTGCCAGCAGCCAGACCGGGACAGGGAGCCACGAGCAGTACTTC CASSQTGTGSHEQYF
. TRBD2 TRBJ2-1 TRBV10-2 TGCGCCAGCAGGGGCGGGAGGGCCGAGTACAATGAGCAGTTCTTC CASRGGRAEYNEQFF
. TRBD1 TRBJ1-2 TRBV29-1 TGCAGCGTTGGAAACAGGGGGGTCTATGGCTACACCTTC CSVGNRGVYGYTF
. . TRBJ2-7 TRBV29-1 TGCAGCGTGGCATCTCCGGACTACCAATACGAGCAGTACTTC CSVASPDYQYEQYF